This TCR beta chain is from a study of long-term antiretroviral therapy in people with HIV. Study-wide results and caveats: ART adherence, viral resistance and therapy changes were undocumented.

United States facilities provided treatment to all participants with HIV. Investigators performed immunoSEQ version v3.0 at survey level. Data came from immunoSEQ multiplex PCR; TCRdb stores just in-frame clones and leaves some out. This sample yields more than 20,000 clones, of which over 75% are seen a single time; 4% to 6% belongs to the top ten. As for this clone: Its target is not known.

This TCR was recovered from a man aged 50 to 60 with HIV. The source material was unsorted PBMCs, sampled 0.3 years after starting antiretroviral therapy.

CDR3 coding DNA: TGCGCCAGCAGCTCCGGGGGACCGTACACCGGGGAGCTGTTTTTT. This encodes CASSSGGPYTGELFF. The chain employs TRBV4-3 and TRBJ2-2; D might be TRBD2 (6 bases). The CDR3 is 15 amino acids. CDR1 is LGHNA, CDR2 YSLEER, per germline. The V gene lost 5 bases and the J gene lost 3 bases, with 13 bases spanning the gap.